The entry below describes one TCR beta chain. Its matching antigen is unknown. The length of the CDR3 is 15 residues. Germline V lookup: CDR1 LNHDA, CDR2 SQIVND (reference sequence). Trimming pared 9 bases from V and 0 bases from J, leaving 15 bases between. TRB rearrangements spanning V, D and J were amplified using mixed TRB-A/B primers. MiXCR was run by TCRdb on the multiplex PCR reads, yielding one entry per CDR3 protein. The profile shows about 5,300 distinct CDR3 sequences, 40% to 55% of them singletons. The data were obtained in a study of T cell repertoires in aging, cancer and after chemotherapy. Study findings and constraints: Across the chemotherapy interval, each cancer cohort showed higher median generation probability, suggesting thymic rebound. In healthy donors, age-related TCR diversity loss mainly reflected lost richness. No conclusions about immunological memory after chemotherapy can be drawn from the repertoire data. Thymic emigration or peripheral T cell expansion may be impaired by lymphoid organ infiltration in hematological cancer.

Amplification of TCR beta used genomic DNA extracted from peripheral blood. Source material: blood. This TCR was sampled from a human donor with a blood cancer. The J gene is TRBJ1-5, the V gene TRBV19; no clear D gene. CDR3 DNA: TGTGCCAGCTCTTCGGACGGCTATAGCAATCAGCCCCAGCATTTT. Protein: CASSSDGYSNQPQHF.